This T cell receptor beta chain was sequenced in a study of T cell responses to AZD1222 COVID-19 vaccine. Study results and caveats: Within unmutated variant regions lay the reported targets of nearly half of spike-specific TCRs. Spike was spanned by vaccine-associated CD4 TCRs, with dominance at 160-218 and 743-854. After two AZD1222 doses, spike-specific TCR breadth and depth rose versus day 0.

A word on this clone: Its antigen is currently unknown.

Deletions cut 2 bases from V and 7 bases from J, with 17 bases between. CDR1 and CDR2 (germline): MNHNY, SVGAGI (reference sequence). The CDR3 is 15 amino acids. Generated by immunoSEQ multiplex PCR, the TCRdb table keeps only in-frame clones and is missing some. The sample shows about 180,000 clones, 85% to 90% of them seen only once. The TCR sequence derives from an adult in good health. The specimen comprised peripheral blood, sampled on day 0 of AZD1222 vaccination. This chain connects TRBV6-6 to TRBJ2-5, with unresolved D. The CDR3 loop reads CASSYTGTGGLTQYF. CDR3 bases: TGTGCCAGCAGTTACACCGGAACCGGTGGATTGACCCAGTACTTC.